This TCR beta chain was found in a study of blood T cell repertoires in COVID-19. Overall study context: The analysed material was cDNA or gDNA that came from T cells, B-cell-depleted T cells, or PBMCs.

Using immunoSEQ multiplex PCR, the repertoire was profiled, and TCRdb retains in-frame clones only, with some absent. Of some 200,000 clones listed, over 60% are singletons. This CDR3 has 15 residues. After removal of 2 bases from V and 3 bases from J, the junction contained 5 bases not matched to a gene. Germline CDR1 is MGHRA and CDR2 is YSYEKL. The chain is built from TRBV4-1 and TRBJ2-5; 8 bases are shared with TRBD2. The origin of this receptor is a woman in her 70s with acute or convalescent COVID-19. Material for sequencing was peripheral blood. DNA of the CDR3: TGCGCCAGCAGCCAACCTACTAGCGGTAAAGAGACCCAGTACTTC. It encodes CASSQPTSGKETQYF.